The 19 T cell receptor beta chains below come from one sample, sequenced in a study of OX40 agonist ivuxolimab in advanced cancers. TCRdb keeps only in-frame clones here, not all; method: immunoSEQ multiplex PCR. The data contain 35,000 to 45,000 clones, roughly 92% of them seen just once; the ten biggest clones take up over 12%. This material consisted of CD4+ or CD8+ T cells sorted from blood, taken in a trial of the OX40 agonist ivuxolimab. The receptors here all came from an adult with an advanced solid tumor such as melanoma, head and neck, liver or kidney cancer.

This chain connects TRBV29-1 to TRBJ2-7; D gene unclear. The CDR3 covers 13 residues. CDR1 and CDR2 from the germline V gene are SQVTM and ANQGSEA. Trimming stripped 5 bases from V and 0 bases from J, with 11 bases between. CDR3: CSVLSSGSYEQYF. The CDR3 nucleotides read TGCAGCGTTCTGTCCTCAGGCTCCTACGAGCAGTACTTC.

The J gene is TRBJ2-2, the V gene TRBV2; 14 bases line up with TRBD2. Germline CDR1 and CDR2: SNHLY and FYNNEI. V lost 8 bases, J lost 4 bases, and 3 bases stayed unmatched. The CDR3 length is 15 residues. DNA for the CDR3: TGTGCCAGCTCAGGACTAGCGGGAGGCACCGGGGAGCTGTTTTTT. This gives the protein CASSGLAGGTGELFF.

The table lists this clone with a count of one. In nucleotides, the CDR3 is TGCAGCGCAGGTGGGGACATATTAAATACGCAGTATTTT. This sequence encodes CSAGGDILNTQYF. This chain connects TRBV29-1 to TRBJ2-3; possible D gene TRBD1, 6 bases. Germline values: CDR1 SQVTM, CDR2 ANQGSEA. The CDR3 totals 13 residues. Trimming shortened V by 7 bases and J by 7 bases, and 18 bases separated the two germline ends.

V gene TRBV28 combines with J gene TRBJ2-5; D is possibly TRBD1 or TRBD2 (5 bases each). The V gene lost 5 bases and the J gene lost 2 bases, with 12 bases spanning the gap. The CDR3 covers 14 residues. Germline V gene data show CDR1 as MDHEN and CDR2 as SYDVKM. The DNA of the CDR3 is TGTGCCAGCAGTCATTTCAGGGAGCAAGAGACCCAGTACTTC. Translating gives CASSHFREQETQYF.

The V call is TRBV19, the J call TRBJ2-7; D gene unclear. Per the germline V gene, CDR1 is LNHDA and CDR2 is SQIVND (reference sequence). Trimming removed 1 base from V and 2 bases from J, with 12 bases in between. This CDR3 has 15 amino acids. The chain's CDR3 is CASSIVLVGTYEQYF. DNA of the CDR3: TGTGCCAGTAGTATAGTTCTAGTGGGGACCTACGAGCAGTACTTC.

The chain couples TRBV6-1 to TRBJ2-1, with D tentatively TRBD2 (5 bases). Trimming removed 2 bases from V and 1 base from J, with 12 bases in between. There are 16 residues in the CDR3. The V gene's germline CDR1 is MNHNS and CDR2 SASEGT. This CDR3 is CASSEPTTGSYNEQFF. In DNA, the CDR3 is TGTGCCAGCAGTGAACCTACCACGGGATCCTACAATGAGCAGTTCTTC.

The rearrangement links TRBV29-1 to TRBJ2-7, with a possible D match to TRBD2 (5 bases). This CDR3 comprises 11 residues. The ends were cut back, 6 bases at V and 7 bases at J, with 13 bases in the middle. Germline V gene sequence: CDR1 SQVTM, CDR2 ANQGSEA. The CDR3 nucleotides are TGCAGCGTCGGGATCCTGGGGGAGCAGTACTTC. Protein sequence: CSVGILGEQYF.

The chain recombines TRBV7-9 with TRBJ2-7; D remains unclear. The length of the CDR3 is 13 residues. Germline lookup yields CDR1 SEHNR and CDR2 FQNEAQ (reference sequence). Trimming pared 6 bases from V and 4 bases from J, leaving 13 bases between. The DNA for the CDR3 is TGTGCCAGCAGGTTTTCCATGGAATACGAGCAGTACTTC. Its translation: CASRFSMEYEQYF.

The chain uses TRBV29-1 and TRBJ2-7, with D tentatively TRBD1 or TRBD2 (5 bases each). The CDR3 is 12 amino acids. V lost 4 bases to trimming and J lost 2 bases, with 9 bases between them. CDR1 and CDR2 (germline): SQVTM, ANQGSEA. CDR3 in amino acids: CSVAEGTYEQYF. CDR3 coding DNA: TGCAGCGTTGCTGAGGGGACCTACGAGCAGTACTTC.

The chain joins TRBV2 to TRBJ2-3, with D possibly being TRBD2 (5 bases). From germline, CDR1 is SNHLY and CDR2 FYNNEI. With 6 bases removed from V and 0 bases from J, the gap between germline ends came to 13 bases. This CDR3 is 15 amino acids long. CDR3 coding DNA: TGTGCCAGCAGCTTGGCGTGGGAGAGCACAGATACGCAGTATTTT. It translates to CASSLAWESTDTQYF. The full variable domain, with the rest looked up from reference TRBV2 and TRBJ2-3, is EPEVTQTPSHQVTQMGQEVILRCVPISNHLYFYWYRQILGQKVEFLVSFYNNEISEKSEIFDDQFSVERPDGSNFTLKIRSTKLEDSAMYFCASSLAWESTDTQYFGPGTRLTVL.

The rearrangement joins TRBV10-2 to TRBJ2-1; no definite D call. V lost 3 bases and J 9 bases, leaving 12 bases between the germline ends. This CDR3 has 13 amino acids. Germline V gene sequence: CDR1 WSHSY, CDR2 SAAADI. CDR3 DNA: TGCGCCAGCAGTGAAGACTTTAGACTTGAGCAGTTCTTC. Protein sequence: CASSEDFRLEQFF.

This clone occurred a few times. The V gene is TRBV9, the J gene TRBJ2-1; 7 nucleotides match TRBD2. The CDR3 extends over 13 amino acids. Trimming removed 5 bases from V and 10 bases from J; junction bases left unmatched: 9. Germline assignment: CDR1 SGDLS and CDR2 YYNGEE. CDR3 protein: CASREGLSGEQFF. The CDR3 bases are TGTGCCAGCAGAGAGGGACTATCTGGGGAGCAGTTCTTC.

V and J are TRBV6-5 and TRBJ2-3; 11 bases are a match to TRBD2. The CDR3 runs 15 residues. The germline gives CDR1 MNHEY, CDR2 SVGAGI. V lost 6 bases, J lost 6 bases, and 8 bases stayed unmatched. DNA of the CDR3: TGTGCCAGCAGGGAACAGGGACTAGCGGCTGATACGCAGTATTTT. Its protein product is CASREQGLAADTQYF.

Notes on this clone: Additional DNA sequences in this sample encode the identical CDR3. The CDR3 coding sequence is TGCGCCAGCAGCCAAGTGACAGGGGGAACCTACGAGCAGTACTTC. It yields the protein CASSQVTGGTYEQYF. This rearrangement joins TRBV4-1 to TRBJ2-7, with 9 bases identical to TRBD1. The CDR3 sequence is 15 residues long. V lost 1 base, J lost 2 bases, and 3 bases stayed unmatched. Per the germline V gene, CDR1 is MGHRA and CDR2 is YSYEKL.

V gene TRBV7-9 combines with J gene TRBJ2-5; 7 bases map to TRBD1. The V gene end was trimmed by 0 bases and the J gene end by 3 bases; junction bases not matched to a gene: 1. This CDR3 has 14 amino acids. In germline, CDR1 is SEHNR, CDR2 FQNEAQ (reference sequence). CDR3 loop: CASSLATGEETQYF. In DNA form, the CDR3 reads TGTGCCAGCAGCTTAGCTACAGGGGAAGAGACCCAGTACTTC.

This chain uses TRBV2 with TRBJ2-7, with D unresolved. Germline CDR1 reads SNHLY; CDR2 reads FYNNEI. The length of the CDR3 is 12 residues. Trimming left V 9 bases short and J 3 bases short, with 12 bases between. The CDR3 region is CASLQESYEQYF. For the CDR3, the DNA is TGTGCCAGTCTTCAGGAGAGCTACGAGCAGTACTTC.

This clone has only one observation. The genes are TRBV7-8 and TRBJ2-1, with 9 nucleotides matching TRBD1. The germline V gene has CDR1 SGHVS and CDR2 FQNEAQ. V lost 5 bases and J lost 6; bases outside the gene matches: 17. This CDR3 is built from 18 residues. The CDR3 is CASSLITVQGAGGNEQFF. In nucleotides, the CDR3 is TGTGCCAGCAGCCTAATCACCGTACAGGGGGCCGGGGGCAATGAGCAGTTCTTC.

The J gene is TRBJ2-7, the V gene TRBV27; TRBD2 matches at 8 bases. The CDR3 is made up of 16 amino acids. In germline, CDR1 is MNHEY, CDR2 SMNVEV (reference sequence). Trimming removed 0 bases from V and 4 bases from J; junction bases left unmatched: 8. CDR3: CASSLSSGTIWYEQYF. CDR3 DNA: TGTGCCAGCAGTTTATCTAGCGGGACTATTTGGTACGAGCAGTACTTC.

This chain connects TRBV5-4 to TRBJ2-7; 11 nucleotides match TRBD2. The germline V gene has CDR1 SGHNT and CDR2 YYREEE (reference sequence). The CDR3 has 15 amino acids. The V segment lost 3 bases and the J segment 0 bases; nucleotides outside the gene matches: 2. CDR3 amino acids: CASSSGTSGSYEQYF. The CDR3 coding sequence is TGTGCCAGCAGCTCCGGGACTAGCGGCTCCTACGAGCAGTACTTC.